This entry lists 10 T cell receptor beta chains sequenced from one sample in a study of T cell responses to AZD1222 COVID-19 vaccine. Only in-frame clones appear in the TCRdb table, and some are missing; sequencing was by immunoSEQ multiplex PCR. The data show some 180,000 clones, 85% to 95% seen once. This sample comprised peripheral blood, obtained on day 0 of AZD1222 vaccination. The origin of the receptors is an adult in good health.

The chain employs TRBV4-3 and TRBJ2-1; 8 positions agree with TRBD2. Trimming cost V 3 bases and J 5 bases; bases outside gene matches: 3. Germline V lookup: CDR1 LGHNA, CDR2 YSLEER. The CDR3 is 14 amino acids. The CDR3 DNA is TGCGCCAGCAGCCAGTTAGCGGGGAACAATGAGCAGTTCTTC. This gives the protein CASSQLAGNNEQFF.

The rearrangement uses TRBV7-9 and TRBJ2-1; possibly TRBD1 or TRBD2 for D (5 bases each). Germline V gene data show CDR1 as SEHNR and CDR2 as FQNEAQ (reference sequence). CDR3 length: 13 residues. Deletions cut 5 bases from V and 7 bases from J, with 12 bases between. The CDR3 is CASSRGAANEQFF. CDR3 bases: TGTGCCAGCAGCCGAGGGGCAGCTAATGAGCAGTTCTTC.

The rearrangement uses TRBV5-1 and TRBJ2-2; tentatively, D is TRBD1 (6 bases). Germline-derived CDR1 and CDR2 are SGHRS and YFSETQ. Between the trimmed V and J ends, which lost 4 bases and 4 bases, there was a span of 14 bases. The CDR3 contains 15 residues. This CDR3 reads CASSPLGASTGELFF. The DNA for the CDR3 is TGCGCCAGCAGCCCCCTGGGGGCTTCCACCGGGGAGCTGTTTTTT.

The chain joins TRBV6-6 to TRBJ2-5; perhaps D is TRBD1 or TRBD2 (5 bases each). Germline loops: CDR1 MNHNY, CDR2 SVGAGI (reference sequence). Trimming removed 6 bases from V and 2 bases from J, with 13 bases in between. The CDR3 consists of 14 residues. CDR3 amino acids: CASRPGTYQETQYF. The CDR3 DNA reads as TGTGCCAGCAGGCCCGGGACCTATCAAGAGACCCAGTACTTC.

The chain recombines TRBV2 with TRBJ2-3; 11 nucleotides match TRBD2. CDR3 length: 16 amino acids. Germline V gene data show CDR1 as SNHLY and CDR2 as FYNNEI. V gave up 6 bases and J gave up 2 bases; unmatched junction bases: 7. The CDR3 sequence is CASRKLTSGVTDTQYF. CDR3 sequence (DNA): TGTGCCAGCAGGAAACTGACTAGCGGGGTCACAGATACGCAGTATTTT.

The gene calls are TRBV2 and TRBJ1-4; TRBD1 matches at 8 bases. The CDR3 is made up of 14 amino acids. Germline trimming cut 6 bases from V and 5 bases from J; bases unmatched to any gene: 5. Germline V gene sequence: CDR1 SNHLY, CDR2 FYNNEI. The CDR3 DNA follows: TGTGCCAGCAGCCTGGACAGGGTCAATGAAAAACTGTTTTTT. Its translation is CASSLDRVNEKLFF.

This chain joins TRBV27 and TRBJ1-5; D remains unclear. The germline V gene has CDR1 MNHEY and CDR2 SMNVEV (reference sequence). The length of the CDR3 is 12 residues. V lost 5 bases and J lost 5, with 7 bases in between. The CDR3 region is CASSPPYQPQHF. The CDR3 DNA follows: TGTGCCAGCAGTCCCCCCTATCAGCCCCAGCATTTT.

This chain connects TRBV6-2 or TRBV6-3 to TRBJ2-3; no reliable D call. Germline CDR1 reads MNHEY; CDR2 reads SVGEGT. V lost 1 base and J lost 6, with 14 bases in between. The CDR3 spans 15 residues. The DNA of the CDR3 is TGTGCCAGCAGTTACTGGTCCTCAGCAAGGGATACGCAGTATTTT. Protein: CASSYWSSARDTQYF.

Here the CDR3 reads CASSYSGSNYGYTF. The CDR3 DNA reads TGTGCCAGCAGTTACTCGGGTTCTAACTATGGCTACACCTTC. The chain employs TRBV6-6 and TRBJ1-2; D unclear. The CDR3 is 14 residues long. V was pared by 0 bases and J by 0 bases, with 5 bases between. CDR1 MNHNY and CDR2 SVGAGI come from the germline V gene (reference sequence).

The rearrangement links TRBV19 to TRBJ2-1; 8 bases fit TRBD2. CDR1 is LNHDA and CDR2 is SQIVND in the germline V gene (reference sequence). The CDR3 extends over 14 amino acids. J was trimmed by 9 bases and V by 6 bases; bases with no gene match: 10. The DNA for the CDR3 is TGTGCCAGTAGCTCCCGACCGGGGGGGGGTGAGCAGTTCTTC. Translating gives CASSSRPGGGEQFF.